This T cell receptor beta chain emerged from a study of blood T cell repertoires in COVID-19. Whole-study context: PBMCs, B-cell-depleted T cells, or T cells provided the cDNA or gDNA that made up the material.

This clone was observed once. In the study's own analysis: Reference gene primer amplification gave nucleated cell count estimates. TCRdb's copy holds only in-frame clones and misses some; the assay was immunoSEQ multiplex PCR. V, J and clone size are those of that table, while D and trimming were read from the DNA. The data show more than 120,000 clones, 85% to 90% seen once. The J segment lost 0 bases and the V segment lost 5 bases, leaving 11 bases of the junction unmatched. Germline V gene sequence: CDR1 MDHEN, CDR2 SYDVKM. The CDR3 runs 17 residues. This TCR derives from a woman in her fifties or sixties with active or convalescent COVID-19. The sample taken for sequencing was peripheral blood. V usage is TRBV28 and J usage is TRBJ1-1; 8 bases are a match to TRBD1. CDR3 DNA: TGTGCCAGCAGTCTCCTTAACCTCAGGGGGCTGAACACTGAAGCTTTCTTT. Translation gives CASSLLNLRGLNTEAFF. The complete variable domain, with remaining parts taken from reference TRBV28 and TRBJ1-1, reads DVKVTQSSRYLVKRTGEKVFLECVQDMDHENMFWYRQDPGLGLRLIYFSYDVKMKEKGDIPEGYSVSREKKERFSLILESASTNQTSMYLCASSLLNLRGLNTEAFFGQGTRLTVV.